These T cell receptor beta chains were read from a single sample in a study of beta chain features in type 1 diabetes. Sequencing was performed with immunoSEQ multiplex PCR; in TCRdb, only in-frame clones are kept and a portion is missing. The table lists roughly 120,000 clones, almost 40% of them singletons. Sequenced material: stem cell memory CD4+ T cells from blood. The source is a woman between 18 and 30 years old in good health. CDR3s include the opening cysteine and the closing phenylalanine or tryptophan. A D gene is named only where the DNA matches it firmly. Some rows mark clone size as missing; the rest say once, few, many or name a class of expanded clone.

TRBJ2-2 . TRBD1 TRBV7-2 CASSSTGGAGELFF TGTGCCAGCAGCTCTACAGGGGGCGCCGGGGAGCTGTTTTTT
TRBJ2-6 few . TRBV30 CAWSVKGGQISGANVLTF TGTGCCTGGAGTGTAAAGGGGGGACAGATCTCTGGGGCCAACGTCCTGACTTTC
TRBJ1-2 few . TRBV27 CATAQGLTDGYTF TGTGCCACAGCTCAAGGACTGACCGATGGCTACACCTTC
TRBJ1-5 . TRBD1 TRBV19 CAIGGGVNSNQPQHF TGTGCCATAGGGGGCGGGGTAAATAGCAATCAGCCCCAGCATTTT
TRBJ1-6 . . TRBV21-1 CASRYAIATIHHNSPLHF TGTGCCAGCAGGTATGCGATAGCTACCATACATCATAATTCACCCCTCCACTTT
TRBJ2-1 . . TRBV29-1 CSVEGGATRNNEQFF TGCAGCGTTGAAGGCGGGGCGACCCGGAACAATGAGCAGTTCTTC
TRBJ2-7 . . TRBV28 CASSSRDISYEQYF TGTGCCAGCAGTTCCCGGGACATCTCCTACGAGCAGTACTTC
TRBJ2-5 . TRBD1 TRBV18 CASSPSSTGTVGETQYF TGTGCCAGCTCACCATCGAGCACCGGGACAGTCGGAGAGACCCAGTACTTC
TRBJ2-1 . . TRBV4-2 CASSHPKTPRRPNEQFF TGTGCCAGCAGCCACCCTAAAACTCCTCGGCGGCCGAATGAGCAGTTCTTC
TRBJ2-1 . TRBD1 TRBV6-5 CASSPVRDSRLF TGTGCCAGCAGCCCGGTCCGGGACAGTAGGCTCTTC
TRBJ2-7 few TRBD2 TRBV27 CASSRSSGTYEQYF TGTGCCAGCAGTCGGTCTAGCGGTACCTACGAGCAGTACTTC
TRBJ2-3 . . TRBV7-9 CASSLAGSGDTQYF TGTGCCAGCAGCTTAGCTGGGAGTGGGGATACGCAGTATTTT
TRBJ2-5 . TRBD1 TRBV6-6 CASSSPPGRGTETQYF TGTGCCAGCAGTTCCCCCCCGGGCAGGGGGACGGAGACCCAGTACTTC
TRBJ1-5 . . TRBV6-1 CASSEYGRVNQPQHF TGTGCCAGCAGTGAATACGGCAGGGTAAATCAGCCCCAGCATTTT
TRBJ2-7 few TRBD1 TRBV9 CASSASRSGTDWYEQYF TGTGCCAGCAGCGCTAGCCGGTCCGGGACAGACTGGTACGAGCAGTACTTC
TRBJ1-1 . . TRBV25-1 CASSEYSSGFAFF TGTGCCAGCAGTGAATATTCATCAGGGTTTGCTTTCTTT